At least ten counts were recorded for the clone carrying this T cell receptor (beta chain). This record comes from a study of regulatory T cells in long-lasting Graves disease. The time point here: newly diagnosed GD, antithyroid drugs for less than 3 months. PBMC-derived RNA was used for the TCR library. CDR3-region Arm-PCR and iRepertoire HTBI primers produced the TCR beta libraries. TCRdb analysed the multiplex PCR reads with MiXCR anew, one entry per CDR3 protein. The table lists 450,000 to 600,000 distinct CDR3 sequences, about a sixth of them singletons. The same sample was also used in a study of T cells in Graves' hyperthyroidism and ophthalmopathy.

The receptor was derived from a man in his forties with Graves disease. Material: peripheral blood mononuclear cells (PBMCs), obtained at new diagnosis, from a patient treated with antithyroid drugs.

CDR3 region: CASGPGTQYQETQYF. DNA of the CDR3: TGCGCCAGCGGACCCGGGACACAGTACCAAGAGACCCAGTACTTC. This sequence joins TRBV5-1 and TRBJ2-5; perhaps TRBD1 as D (6 bases). The V and J ends lost 7 bases and 0 bases respectively, with 16 bases between them. CDR1 and CDR2 from the germline V gene are SGHRS and YFSETQ. This CDR3 has 15 amino acids.